The clone carrying this T cell receptor beta chain has only a few counts. As yet, its antigen is unknown. The data stem from a study of cytomegalovirus exposure and HLA in healthy donors. Germline V CDR1 and CDR2: MGHDK, SYGVNS. Trimming removed 3 bases from V and 9 bases from J; junction bases left unmatched: 12. The CDR3 covers 15 residues. Study conclusions and caveats: In a later analysis, an Asian-associated ancestry cluster reportedly showed fewer N-insertions than the approximately 700-donor mean. By HLA locus, TCR association rates varied in a later analysis, with DRB1 showing the most and HLA-C the fewest.

PCR was performed using 60 Vbeta and 13 Jbeta primers. Assay: immunoSEQ multiplex PCR; the TCRdb copy retains only in-frame clones and omits some. This table has 70,000 or so clones, 75% to 90% appearing once. This TCR came from a woman aged 25-40 years in good health and CMV-seronegative. The sequencing input was PBMCs. The gene calls are TRBV25-1 and TRBJ2-7; TRBD1 matches 9 bases. CDR3 loop: CASSEGDRVSKGQYF. Written as DNA, the CDR3 is TGTGCCAGCAGTGAGGGGGACAGGGTTTCAAAAGGGCAGTACTTC.